Presented here are 27 T cell receptor beta chains from one specimen sequenced in a study of T-cell reconstitution after alpha-beta-depleted transplantation in children. This sample's TCRbeta library carried unique molecular identifier barcodes. MiXCR, run by TCRdb on the PCR reads, gives a single entry per CDR3 protein. The sample holds some 220,000 distinct CDR3 sequences, about a tenth seen once. This material consisted of PBMCs from the stem cell graft donor, taken from the stem cell graft. The receptors originated from a human donor who donated a stem cell graft to a child with acute lymphoblastic leukemia.

There are a few counts of this clonotype. The rearrangement uses TRBV20-1 and TRBJ2-6, with 8 nucleotides matching TRBD1. The CDR3 consists of 20 residues. V lost 4 bases, J lost 1 base, and 18 bases stayed unmatched. Germline CDR1 and CDR2: DFQATT and SNEGSKA (reference sequence). The CDR3 loop reads CSAIGTVDHGQGSGANVLTF. The CDR3 DNA reads TGCAGTGCTATCGGAACGGTGGACCATGGACAGGGTTCTGGGGCCAACGTCCTGACTTTC.

The chain links TRBV7-9 to TRBJ1-1; tentatively, D is TRBD1 (5 bases). Trimming removed 3 bases from V and 4 bases from J, with 12 bases in between. The V gene's germline CDR1 is SEHNR and CDR2 FQNEAQ (reference sequence). The CDR3 is 14 residues long. The CDR3 DNA reads TGTGCCAGCAGCTTCACCCCAGGGACCACTGAAGCTTTCTTT. Residues: CASSFTPGTTEAFF.

This clonotype was found a few times. This chain joins TRBV5-1 and TRBJ2-3; no clear D gene. Trimming removed 4 bases from V and 1 base from J, with 19 bases in between. Germline-derived CDR1 and CDR2 are SGHRS and YFSETQ. The CDR3 runs 17 residues. CDR3 residues: CASSKGFPIKGTDTQYF. The DNA for the CDR3 is TGCGCCAGCAGCAAGGGATTTCCTATCAAAGGCACAGATACGCAGTATTTT. Based on the CDR3 plus reference TRBV5-1 and TRBJ2-3, the full variable domain is KAGVTQTPRYLIKTRGQQVTLSCSPISGHRSVSWYQQTPGQGLQFLFEYFSETQRNKGNFPGRFSGRQFSNSRSEMNVSTLELGDSALYLCASSKGFPIKGTDTQYFGPGTRLTVL.

This clonotype was observed many times. The chain recombines TRBV10-3 with TRBJ2-3; TRBD2 is a possible D gene (6 bases). Germline values: CDR1 ENHRY, CDR2 SYGVKD. The CDR3 runs 12 residues. V was cut by 2 bases and J by 9 bases, with 9 bases left in between. CDR3 sequence: CAISEGSGTQYF. CDR3 in DNA: TGTGCCATCAGTGAGGGGAGCGGGACGCAGTATTTT.

This clonotype appeared many times. The genes are TRBV20-1 and TRBJ2-5; D gene uncertain. The V end lost 3 bases, the J end lost 5 bases, and 13 bases lay between the germline ends. This CDR3 is built from 13 residues. The germline gives CDR1 DFQATT, CDR2 SNEGSKA (reference sequence). Here the CDR3 DNA reads TGCAGTGCTAGGGCCACAGTGGGGGAGACCCAGTACTTC. Its protein is CSARATVGETQYF.

Only a few counts were recorded for this clonotype. The rearrangement joins TRBV3-1 to TRBJ2-7, with D possibly TRBD1 on 5 matching bases. This CDR3 spans 15 amino acids. V was clipped by 4 bases and J by 2 bases, with 15 bases between them. Germline CDR1 and CDR2: LGHDT and YNNKEL (reference sequence). In nucleotides, the CDR3 is TGTGCCAGCAGCCCTCTTCCTACAGGTACCTACGAGCAGTACTTC. Translation: CASSPLPTGTYEQYF.

This clonotype has only a few counts. The CDR3 DNA sequence: TGTGCCAGCAGCTTAGCGCCAGGGACCTATAGCAATCAGCCCCAGCATTTT. Its protein product is CASSLAPGTYSNQPQHF. The chain is built from TRBV7-6 and TRBJ1-5; TRBD1 is a possible D gene (5 bases). Germline V lookup: CDR1 SGHVS, CDR2 FNYEAQ. The CDR3 extends over 17 amino acids. V lost 0 bases, J lost 0 bases, and 12 bases lay in between.

CDR3 in amino acids: CASSLLRPSSYEQYF. Written as DNA, the CDR3 is TGCGCCAGCAGCTTACTAAGACCTTCCTCCTACGAGCAGTACTTC. This chain joins TRBV5-1 and TRBJ2-7; D remains ambiguous. V was trimmed by 2 bases and J by 0 bases, leaving 12 bases between them. This CDR3 is built from 15 residues. Germline values: CDR1 SGHRS, CDR2 YFSETQ.

The sample holds many counts of this clonotype. The rearrangement joins TRBV18 to TRBJ1-2; possibly TRBD1 for D (5 bases). Germline assignment: CDR1 KGHSH and CDR2 LQKENI. The CDR3 runs 14 residues. Trimming stripped 2 bases from V and 8 bases from J, with 15 bases between. The CDR3 bases are TGTGCCAGCTCACCAAGCAGGGAACGTGGGGGCTACACCTTC. It specifies CASSPSRERGGYTF.

This chain connects TRBV4-2 to TRBJ2-4, with D possibly matching TRBD2 (6 bases). The germline gives CDR1 LGHNA, CDR2 YNFKEQ. The CDR3 is made up of 16 amino acids. Trimming stripped 1 base from V and 9 bases from J, with 19 bases between. This CDR3 reads CASSQVAGSSVSIQYF. The CDR3 DNA is TGTGCCAGCAGCCAAGTCGCGGGGAGCTCGGTTAGCATTCAGTACTTC.

The chain employs TRBV12-3 or TRBV12-4 and TRBJ2-3; D perhaps matches TRBD1 (5 bases). V lost 7 bases, J lost 4 bases, and 15 bases lay in between. This CDR3 has 14 residues. CDR3 amino acids: CASTPGHSADTQYF. CDR3 in DNA: TGTGCCAGCACTCCTGGACACTCAGCAGATACGCAGTATTTT.

The V and J genes are TRBV1 and TRBJ2-5. TRBV1 is tagged as a pseudogene. The CDR3 consists of 13 residues. Here the CDR3 reads CTSSHPMGETQYF. Here the CDR3 DNA reads TGCACCAGCAGCCACCCAATGGGGGAGACCCAGTACTTC.

This clonotype was observed at least ten times. The chain links TRBV2 to TRBJ1-2, with 7 bases aligning to TRBD1. V gave up 4 bases and J gave up 2 bases; unmatched junction bases: 7. The CDR3 has 15 amino acids. CDR1 and CDR2 (germline): SNHLY, FYNNEI. In DNA, the CDR3 is TGTGCCAGCAGTGGAACAGGGGCACCGAACTATGGCTACACCTTC. Protein sequence: CASSGTGAPNYGYTF.

This clonotype was counted a few times. The gene calls are TRBV18 and TRBJ2-2, with D possibly TRBD1 on 5 matching bases. The germline gives CDR1 KGHSH, CDR2 LQKENI. This CDR3 has 16 residues. Trimming left V 1 base short and J 0 bases short, with 9 bases between. CDR3 protein: CASSPLDIANTGELFF. For the CDR3, the DNA is TGTGCCAGCTCACCACTGGACATAGCGAACACCGGGGAGCTGTTTTTT.

Ten or more counts support this clonotype. The gene calls are TRBV15 and TRBJ2-6; 9 nucleotides match TRBD1. The length of the CDR3 is 19 residues. The germline gives CDR1 LNHNV, CDR2 YYDKDF (reference sequence). The junction had 7 bases not matched to a gene; V was cut back by 0 bases and J by 1 base. The CDR3 spells CATSREYRQGVSGANVLTF. The CDR3 bases are TGTGCCACCAGCAGAGAATACCGACAGGGGGTATCTGGGGCCAACGTCCTGACTTTC. Supplemented by reference TRBV15 and TRBJ2-6, the full variable domain reads DAMVIQNPRYQVTQFGKPVTLSCSQTLNHNVMYWYQQKSSQAPKLLFHYYDKDFNNEADTPDNFQSRRPNTSFCFLDIRSPGLGDTAMYLCATSREYRQGVSGANVLTFGAGSRLTVL.

Ten or more counts support this clonotype. The chain couples TRBV15 to TRBJ1-5, with 8 nucleotides matching TRBD1. CDR3 length: 15 residues. Germline lookup yields CDR1 LNHNV and CDR2 YYDKDF (reference sequence). V dropped 4 bases and J dropped 2; count of bases not matched to a gene: 4. CDR3 DNA sequence: TGTGCCACCAGCACACAGGGACAGGGCAATCAGCCCCAGCATTTT. This codes for CATSTQGQGNQPQHF.

The chain joins TRBV11-2 to TRBJ1-1; D might be TRBD1 (5 bases). CDR3 size: 15 residues. Trimming took off 5 bases at V and 4 bases at J, with 17 bases between the two ends. Germline V gives CDR1 SGHAT, CDR2 FQNNGV. The CDR3 loop is CASSPGARRGTEAFF. The CDR3, as DNA: TGTGCCAGCAGCCCCGGGGCCCGGCGGGGCACTGAAGCTTTCTTT.

The CDR3 region is CASSLTDRGQADTQYF. CDR3 DNA sequence: TGTGCCAGCAGCTTGACAGACAGGGGGCAAGCAGATACGCAGTATTTT. The chain carries TRBV5-4 and TRBJ2-3, with 10 bases that match TRBD1. Losses at the gene ends were 1 base for V and 4 bases for J; bases not matched to a gene: 6. This CDR3 region has 16 residues. Germline V gene lookup returns CDR1 SGHNT and CDR2 YYREEE (reference sequence).

The chain uses TRBV7-9 and TRBJ1-1; 9 nucleotides align to TRBD1. CDR1 and CDR2 (germline): SEHNR, FQNEAQ (reference sequence). The trim removed 2 bases at V and 4 bases at J, leaving 11 bases unmatched. The CDR3 contains 17 residues. The CDR3 loop reads CASSLNRDRVAGTEAFF. Here the CDR3 DNA reads TGTGCCAGCAGCTTAAACCGGGACAGGGTCGCTGGCACTGAAGCTTTCTTT.

On this clonotype: This may arise from a read error, as a much more abundant clone is one base away. The CDR3 nucleotides are TGTGCCAGCGGTTACTCGGGAGTTTGGCATCAAGAGACCCAGTACTTC. Translating it yields CASGYSGVWHQETQYF. The V gene is TRBV6-5, the J gene TRBJ2-5, with D possibly TRBD2 on 6 matching bases. CDR1 is MNHEY and CDR2 is SVGAGI in the germline V gene. The CDR3 has 16 amino acids.

This clonotype has a count of ten or more. This rearrangement joins TRBV29-1 to TRBJ1-1; D perhaps matches TRBD1 (6 bases). The CDR3 covers 13 residues. Germline V gene lookup returns CDR1 SQVTM and CDR2 ANQGSEA. V was cut by 3 bases and J by 4 bases, with 12 bases left in between. The CDR3 here is CSVDGGRVTEAFF. DNA for the CDR3: TGCAGCGTTGATGGGGGGCGGGTCACTGAAGCTTTCTTT.

This clonotype was found many times. The chain is built from TRBV29-1 and TRBJ1-3; no definite D call. V was trimmed by 6 bases and J by 4 bases, leaving 19 bases between them. Germline V CDR1 and CDR2: SQVTM, ANQGSEA. The CDR3 has 15 residues. The CDR3 DNA reads as TGCAGCGTGAGCGCCCAAACCTTCGGGGGAAACACCATATATTTT. Its protein product is CSVSAQTFGGNTIYF.

This clonotype was recorded a few times. V is TRBV7-8 and J is TRBJ1-3; D gene ambiguous. Germline V gives CDR1 SGHVS, CDR2 FQNEAQ. V was clipped by 11 bases and J by 2 bases, with 10 bases between them. The CDR3 contains 12 residues. The chain's CDR3 is CAAGGAGNTIYF. CDR3 coding DNA: TGTGCCGCGGGAGGCGCTGGAAACACCATATATTTT.

In this sample, this clonotype turned up a few times. The chain uses TRBV10-2 and TRBJ2-7; TRBD1 is a possible D gene (5 bases). With 2 bases removed from V and 6 bases from J, the gap between germline ends came to 20 bases. The CDR3 loop spans 16 amino acids. Germline V gene sequence: CDR1 WSHSY, CDR2 SAAADI. The CDR3 here is CASSEPKSRTGPEQYF. The CDR3 DNA is TGCGCCAGCAGTGAGCCGAAGTCCCGTACAGGTCCCGAGCAGTACTTC.

The CDR3 DNA follows: TGCAGCGCCGAGACTCAGCAGGGCACCGGGGAGCTGTTTTTT. It translates to CSAETQQGTGELFF. The rearrangement joins TRBV29-1 to TRBJ2-2; D may be TRBD1 (5 bases). The V end was cut by 7 bases, the J end by 4 bases, with 16 bases between. The germline CDR1 and CDR2 sequences are SQVTM and ANQGSEA. The CDR3 spans 14 residues.

This clonotype showed up just a few times. The chain uses TRBV16 and TRBJ1-2; a possible D gene is TRBD1 (5 bases). This CDR3 has 13 residues. Per germline, CDR1 KGHSY and CDR2 FQNENV. Deletions cut 5 bases from V and 4 bases from J, with 11 bases between. The CDR3 here is CASSIQGIYGYTF. In DNA, the CDR3 is TGTGCCAGCAGCATCCAGGGAATCTATGGCTACACCTTC.

This clonotype was observed a handful of times. The J gene is TRBJ1-6, the V gene TRBV20-1; D gene ambiguous. This CDR3 region has 15 residues. Germline loops: CDR1 DFQATT, CDR2 SNEGSKA (reference sequence). The V end lost 0 bases, the J end lost 10 bases, and 16 bases lay between the germline ends. CDR3 sequence reads: CSARDSPGNRSPLHF. The CDR3 nucleotides read TGCAGTGCTAGAGATTCTCCGGGTAATCGATCACCCCTCCACTTT.